These T cell receptor beta chains were read from a single sample in a study of blood T cell repertoires in COVID-19. The method was immunoSEQ multiplex PCR; TCRdb's version includes in-frame clones alone and lacks a portion of them. The table lists about 270,000 clones, 88% of them singletons. The sequencing sample was made of PBMCs or T cells enriched from blood (not recorded which). The origin of the receptors is a woman in her forties or fifties who had recovered from COVID-19. The CDR3 runs from the conserved cysteine through the conserved F or W. Each record gives: CDR3 protein, CDR3 DNA, D gene, J gene, V gene, clone size. A D gene is named only where the DNA matches it firmly. Clone size, where shown, is once, few, many, or a class for clones that have expanded.

cdr3_aa: CASSLGQRIEKLFF
cdr3_nt: TGTGCCAGCAGCTTGGGACAGAGGATTGAAAAACTGTTTTTT
d_call: TRBD1
j_call: TRBJ1-4
v_call: TRBV7-9
clone_size: once

cdr3_aa: CASSRTGRSNQPQHF
cdr3_nt: TGTGCCAGTAGTCGGACAGGGCGTAGCAATCAGCCCCAGCATTTT
d_call: TRBD1
j_call: TRBJ1-5
v_call: TRBV19
clone_size: -

cdr3_aa: CATSKDRQQGFSGNTIYF
cdr3_nt: TGTGCCACCAGCAAAGACCGTCAACAGGGATTCTCTGGAAACACCATATATTTT
d_call: -
j_call: TRBJ1-3
v_call: TRBV15
clone_size: -

cdr3_aa: CASRETRAAYTGELFF
cdr3_nt: TGTGCCAGCAGGGAGACGAGAGCGGCTTACACCGGGGAGCTGTTTTTT
d_call: -
j_call: TRBJ2-2
v_call: TRBV28
clone_size: -

cdr3_aa: CASSLSAGTSEQYF
cdr3_nt: TGTGCCAGCAGTTTATCCGCCGGGACTAGCGAGCAGTACTTC
d_call: TRBD2
j_call: TRBJ2-7
v_call: TRBV28
clone_size: once

cdr3_aa: CASSRQERGETQYF
cdr3_nt: TGTGCCAGCAGCAGACAGGAGCGGGGAGAGACCCAGTACTTC
d_call: -
j_call: TRBJ2-5
v_call: TRBV6-5
clone_size: once

cdr3_aa: CASSYGETGYGYTF
cdr3_nt: TGTGCCAGCAGTTACGGAGAGACAGGCTATGGCTACACCTTC
d_call: -
j_call: TRBJ1-2
v_call: TRBV6-2/TRBV6-3
clone_size: -

cdr3_aa: CALARLNTEAFF
cdr3_nt: TGTGCCTTGGCCAGATTGAACACTGAAGCTTTCTTT
d_call: -
j_call: TRBJ1-1
v_call: TRBV30
clone_size: -

cdr3_aa: CASSPLDRKKAFF
cdr3_nt: TGTGCCAGCAGTCCCCTGGACAGGAAAAAAGCTTTCTTT
d_call: TRBD1
j_call: TRBJ1-1
v_call: TRBV12-3/TRBV12-4
clone_size: -

cdr3_aa: CASSFDSSGANVLTF
cdr3_nt: TGCGCCAGCAGCTTCGACAGCTCTGGGGCCAACGTCCTGACTTTC
d_call: -
j_call: TRBJ2-6
v_call: TRBV5-1
clone_size: -

cdr3_aa: CASSTGSGANVLTF
cdr3_nt: TGTGCCAGCAGTACCGGCTCTGGGGCCAACGTCCTGACTTTC
d_call: -
j_call: TRBJ2-6
v_call: TRBV6-5
clone_size: -

cdr3_aa: CASSPPDRGNEQFF
cdr3_nt: TGTGCCAGCTCACCACCGGACAGGGGCAATGAGCAGTTCTTC
d_call: TRBD1
j_call: TRBJ2-1
v_call: TRBV18
clone_size: -

cdr3_aa: CASSSSPTDGREAFF
cdr3_nt: TGTGCCAGCAGTTCCTCGCCGACAGACGGGAGAGAAGCTTTCTTT
d_call: -
j_call: TRBJ1-1
v_call: TRBV28
clone_size: once

cdr3_aa: CASSPQGAGELFF
cdr3_nt: TGTGCCAGCAGCCCGCAGGGGGCCGGGGAGCTGTTTTTT
d_call: TRBD1
j_call: TRBJ2-2
v_call: TRBV7-3
clone_size: -

cdr3_aa: CASSRGQNNQPQHF
cdr3_nt: TGTGCCAGCAGTCGTGGACAGAACAATCAGCCCCAGCATTTT
d_call: -
j_call: TRBJ1-5
v_call: TRBV3-1/TRBV3-2
clone_size: -

cdr3_aa: CASSLSGVREKLFF
cdr3_nt: TGTGCCAGCAGCTTGAGCGGGGTACGAGAAAAACTGTTTTTT
d_call: -
j_call: TRBJ1-4
v_call: TRBV5-4
clone_size: -

cdr3_aa: CASSSDSYEQYF
cdr3_nt: TGTGCCAGCAGTTCGGACAGCTACGAGCAGTACTTC
d_call: -
j_call: TRBJ2-7
v_call: TRBV28
clone_size: -

cdr3_aa: CASSDNRQPGQPQHF
cdr3_nt: TGTGCCAGCAGCGATAATAGACAGCCAGGGCAGCCCCAGCATTTT
d_call: -
j_call: TRBJ1-5
v_call: TRBV5-5
clone_size: -

cdr3_aa: CAWSGQGTTNEKLFF
cdr3_nt: TGTGCCTGGAGTGGCCAGGGAACAACTAATGAAAAACTGTTTTTT
d_call: -
j_call: TRBJ1-4
v_call: TRBV30
clone_size: -

cdr3_aa: CASSATRLGETQYF
cdr3_nt: TGTGCCAGCTCAGCCACTAGGCTTGGGGAGACCCAGTACTTC
d_call: -
j_call: TRBJ2-5
v_call: TRBV18
clone_size: -

cdr3_aa: CASSPGTDKETQYF
cdr3_nt: TGTGCCAGCTCCCCCGGGACAGACAAAGAGACCCAGTACTTC
d_call: TRBD1
j_call: TRBJ2-5
v_call: TRBV18
clone_size: -

cdr3_aa: CASSLAPSTGEKLFF
cdr3_nt: TGTGCCAGCAGCTTAGCTCCTTCGACAGGGGAAAAACTGTTTTTT
d_call: TRBD1
j_call: TRBJ1-4
v_call: TRBV7-2
clone_size: few

cdr3_aa: CASSLQAGQPQHF
cdr3_nt: TGTGCCAGCAGTTTACAGGCAGGGCAGCCCCAGCATTTT
d_call: -
j_call: TRBJ1-5
v_call: TRBV28
clone_size: -

cdr3_aa: CATSREGSQASTPKNTEAFF
cdr3_nt: TGTGCCACCAGCAGGGAGGGTAGCCAGGCCTCAACCCCCAAGAACACTGAAGCTTTCTTT
d_call: -
j_call: TRBJ1-1
v_call: TRBV15
clone_size: -

cdr3_aa: CASSLYRQQETQYF
cdr3_nt: TGTGCCAGCAGCTTATACAGACAACAAGAGACCCAGTACTTC
d_call: -
j_call: TRBJ2-5
v_call: TRBV28
clone_size: -

cdr3_aa: CASSPIPGQTTTNEKLFF
cdr3_nt: TGTGCCAGCTCACCAATTCCGGGACAGACTACAACTAATGAAAAACTGTTTTTT
d_call: TRBD1
j_call: TRBJ1-4
v_call: TRBV18
clone_size: once

cdr3_aa: CASSFRTDNEKLFF
cdr3_nt: TGTGCCAGCAGCTTCAGGACAGATAATGAAAAACTGTTTTTT
d_call: -
j_call: TRBJ1-4
v_call: TRBV7-9
clone_size: once

cdr3_aa: CASSPPLLQGKNQPQHF
cdr3_nt: TGTGCCAGCAGTCCACCGCTATTACAGGGAAAGAATCAGCCCCAGCATTTT
d_call: -
j_call: TRBJ1-5
v_call: TRBV6-6
clone_size: -

cdr3_aa: CASSQGTGSDYGYTF
cdr3_nt: TGTGCCAGCAGCCAAGGGACAGGGAGTGACTATGGCTACACCTTC
d_call: TRBD1
j_call: TRBJ1-2
v_call: TRBV3-1/TRBV3-2
clone_size: -

cdr3_aa: CASSLRPGGKTSGYEQYF
cdr3_nt: TGTGCCAGCAGCTTACGGCCCGGGGGGAAGACTAGCGGCTACGAGCAGTACTTC
d_call: TRBD2
j_call: TRBJ2-7
v_call: TRBV7-3
clone_size: -

cdr3_aa: CASSLLGQRTYNEQFF
cdr3_nt: TGTGCCAGCAGTTTACTTGGACAGAGGACCTACAATGAGCAGTTCTTC
d_call: -
j_call: TRBJ2-1
v_call: TRBV28
clone_size: -

cdr3_aa: CASSPGGTRANNEQFF
cdr3_nt: TGTGCCAGCAGCCCAGGGGGGACTAGAGCAAACAATGAGCAGTTCTTC
d_call: -
j_call: TRBJ2-1
v_call: TRBV9
clone_size: -

cdr3_aa: CASSLGNRGYYGYTF
cdr3_nt: TGTGCCAGCAGCTTAGGAAACAGGGGTTACTATGGCTACACCTTC
d_call: TRBD1
j_call: TRBJ1-2
v_call: TRBV7-2
clone_size: once

cdr3_aa: CASSQDYQASLIRLPQHF
cdr3_nt: TGCGCCAGCAGCCAAGATTACCAGGCCTCCCTAATCCGTCTGCCCCAGCATTTT
d_call: -
j_call: TRBJ1-5
v_call: TRBV4-3
clone_size: -

cdr3_aa: CASSFNNEQFF
cdr3_nt: TGTGCCAGCAGCTTTAACAATGAGCAGTTCTTC
d_call: -
j_call: TRBJ2-1
v_call: TRBV5-4
clone_size: -

cdr3_aa: CASSPFLAGGFTDTQYF
cdr3_nt: TGTGCCAGCAGTCCCTTTTTAGCGGGAGGATTCACAGATACGCAGTATTTT
d_call: TRBD2
j_call: TRBJ2-3
v_call: TRBV6-6
clone_size: -

cdr3_aa: CASSIFGGREKLFF
cdr3_nt: TGTGCCAGTAGTATCTTCGGAGGTCGGGAAAAACTGTTTTTT
d_call: -
j_call: TRBJ1-4
v_call: TRBV19
clone_size: -

cdr3_aa: CASSLVGARDTQYF
cdr3_nt: TGTGCCAGCAGTTTGGTGGGGGCGCGCGATACGCAGTATTTT
d_call: -
j_call: TRBJ2-3
v_call: TRBV28
clone_size: -

cdr3_aa: CASSLTSSYEQYF
cdr3_nt: TGTGCCAGCAGTTTAACGAGCTCCTACGAGCAGTACTTC
d_call: -
j_call: TRBJ2-7
v_call: TRBV27
clone_size: -

cdr3_aa: CASSLWGLGRSYNEQFF
cdr3_nt: TGTGCCAGCAGTTTATGGGGACTGGGCCGCTCCTACAATGAGCAGTTCTTC
d_call: -
j_call: TRBJ2-1
v_call: TRBV27
clone_size: -

cdr3_aa: CASSYFGNQPQHF
cdr3_nt: TGTGCCAGCAGTTATTTCGGGAATCAGCCCCAGCATTTT
d_call: -
j_call: TRBJ1-5
v_call: TRBV6-2/TRBV6-3
clone_size: -

cdr3_aa: CASSFLAGGYNEQFF
cdr3_nt: TGTGCCAGCAGCTTCCTAGCGGGAGGTTACAATGAGCAGTTCTTC
d_call: TRBD2
j_call: TRBJ2-1
v_call: TRBV11-3
clone_size: -

cdr3_aa: CASSLTDRVLEKLFF
cdr3_nt: TGTGCCAGCAGTTTAACGGACAGGGTGCTTGAAAAACTGTTTTTT
d_call: TRBD1
j_call: TRBJ1-4
v_call: TRBV28
clone_size: -

cdr3_aa: CASSPGSVASDTQYF
cdr3_nt: TGTGCCAGCTCACCAGGTTCGGTCGCCTCAGATACGCAGTATTTT
d_call: -
j_call: TRBJ2-3
v_call: TRBV18
clone_size: -

cdr3_aa: CASSYARVSGANVLTF
cdr3_nt: TGTGCCAGCAGTTACGCCCGGGTCTCTGGGGCCAACGTCCTGACTTTC
d_call: -
j_call: TRBJ2-6
v_call: TRBV6-5
clone_size: once

cdr3_aa: CASSVNRGTNEKLFF
cdr3_nt: TGTGCCAGCAGCGTAAACAGGGGCACTAATGAAAAACTGTTTTTT
d_call: TRBD1
j_call: TRBJ1-4
v_call: TRBV7-2
clone_size: -

cdr3_aa: CASSHGGTGNQPQHF
cdr3_nt: TGTGCCAGCAGCCACGGGGGGACAGGGAATCAGCCCCAGCATTTT
d_call: TRBD1
j_call: TRBJ1-5
v_call: TRBV3-1/TRBV3-2
clone_size: -

cdr3_aa: CASNLAGAGGKNTEAFF
cdr3_nt: TGTGCCAGCAATCTGGCGGGGGCAGGGGGCAAGAACACTGAAGCTTTCTTT
d_call: TRBD1
j_call: TRBJ1-1
v_call: TRBV28
clone_size: -

cdr3_aa: CASSQDAGGGSNYGYTF
cdr3_nt: TGCGCCAGCAGCCAAGATGCGGGAGGAGGTTCTAACTATGGCTACACCTTC
d_call: -
j_call: TRBJ1-2
v_call: TRBV4-3
clone_size: once

cdr3_aa: CASSQMGYTGELFF
cdr3_nt: TGTGCCAGCAGCCAAATGGGCTACACCGGGGAGCTGTTTTTT
d_call: -
j_call: TRBJ2-2
v_call: TRBV3-1/TRBV3-2
clone_size: -

cdr3_aa: CASSRELVSYEQFF
cdr3_nt: TGTGCCAGCAGCCGAGAACTAGTAAGCTATGAGCAGTTCTTC
d_call: -
j_call: TRBJ2-1
v_call: TRBV4-2
clone_size: -

cdr3_aa: CASSRDRVNTEAFF
cdr3_nt: TGTGCCAGCAGCCGCGACAGAGTGAACACTGAAGCTTTCTTT
d_call: -
j_call: TRBJ1-1
v_call: TRBV7-2
clone_size: -

cdr3_aa: CASSLTRQETQYF
cdr3_nt: TGTGCCAGCAGCTTGACACGACAAGAGACCCAGTACTTC
d_call: -
j_call: TRBJ2-5
v_call: TRBV7-3
clone_size: -

cdr3_aa: CASSALFTGTSGLWTQYF
cdr3_nt: TGTGCCAGCAGCGCCTTATTCACCGGGACTAGCGGGTTGTGGACGCAGTATTTT
d_call: TRBD2
j_call: TRBJ2-3
v_call: TRBV9
clone_size: -

cdr3_aa: CASSLELASYNEQFF
cdr3_nt: TGTGCTAGCAGCTTAGAACTAGCGAGCTACAATGAGCAGTTCTTC
d_call: TRBD2
j_call: TRBJ2-1
v_call: TRBV7-7
clone_size: -

cdr3_aa: CASSPSGFGEKLFF
cdr3_nt: TGTGCCAGCAGCCCATCCGGGTTCGGTGAAAAACTGTTTTTT
d_call: -
j_call: TRBJ1-4
v_call: TRBV7-6
clone_size: once

cdr3_aa: CASSVAGGEETQYF
cdr3_nt: TGTGCCAGCAGCGTAGCGGGAGGAGAGGAGACCCAGTACTTC
d_call: TRBD2
j_call: TRBJ2-5
v_call: TRBV9
clone_size: -

cdr3_aa: CASRGQGAVGELFF
cdr3_nt: TGTGCCAGCAGGGGACAGGGTGCTGTCGGGGAGCTGTTTTTT
d_call: TRBD1
j_call: TRBJ2-2
v_call: TRBV2
clone_size: once

cdr3_aa: CASSLVAASRYEQYF
cdr3_nt: TGTGCCAGCAGCTTGGTGGCAGCGAGTAGATACGAGCAGTACTTC
d_call: -
j_call: TRBJ2-7
v_call: TRBV5-6
clone_size: -

cdr3_aa: CASSSQTGQWAYEQYF
cdr3_nt: TGTGCCAGCAGTTCCCAGACAGGACAGTGGGCCTACGAGCAGTACTTC
d_call: -
j_call: TRBJ2-7
v_call: TRBV6-2/TRBV6-3
clone_size: -